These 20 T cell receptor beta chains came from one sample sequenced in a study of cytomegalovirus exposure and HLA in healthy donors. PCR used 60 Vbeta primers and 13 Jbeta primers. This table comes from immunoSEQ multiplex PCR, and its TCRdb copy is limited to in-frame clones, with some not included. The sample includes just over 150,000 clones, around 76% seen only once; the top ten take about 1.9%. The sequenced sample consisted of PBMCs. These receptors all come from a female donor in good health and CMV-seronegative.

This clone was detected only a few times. The CDR3 DNA sequence: TGTGCCAGCAGTGAAATAGCGGGAGCCTACGAGCAGTACTTC. It encodes CASSEIAGAYEQYF. The V gene is TRBV2, the J gene TRBJ2-7, with 9 bases lining up with TRBD2. After removal of 2 bases from V and 2 bases from J, the junction contained 1 base not matched to a gene. The CDR3 length is 14 residues. Germline V gene sequence: CDR1 SNHLY, CDR2 FYNNEI.

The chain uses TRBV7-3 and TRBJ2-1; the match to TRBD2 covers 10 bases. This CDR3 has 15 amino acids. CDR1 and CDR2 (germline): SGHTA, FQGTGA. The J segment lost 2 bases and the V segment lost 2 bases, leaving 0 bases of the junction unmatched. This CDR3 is CASSLLAGAYNEQFF. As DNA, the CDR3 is TGTGCCAGCAGCTTACTAGCGGGAGCCTACAATGAGCAGTTCTTC.

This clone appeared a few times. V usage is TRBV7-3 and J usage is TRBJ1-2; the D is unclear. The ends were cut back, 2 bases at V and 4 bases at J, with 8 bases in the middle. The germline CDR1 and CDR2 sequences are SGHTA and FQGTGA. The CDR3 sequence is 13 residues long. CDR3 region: CASSLPGSYGYTF. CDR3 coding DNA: TGTGCCAGCAGCTTACCAGGTTCCTATGGCTACACCTTC.

CDR3 amino acids: CASSLPPAGRNEQYF. CDR3 sequence (DNA): TGTGCCAGCAGTTTGCCGCCGGCGGGAAGGAACGAGCAGTACTTC. The chain recombines TRBV28 with TRBJ2-7; weak D call: TRBD2 (6 bases). V lost 3 bases and J 5 bases, leaving 17 bases between the germline ends. Germline V gene data show CDR1 as MDHEN and CDR2 as SYDVKM. This CDR3 has 15 residues.

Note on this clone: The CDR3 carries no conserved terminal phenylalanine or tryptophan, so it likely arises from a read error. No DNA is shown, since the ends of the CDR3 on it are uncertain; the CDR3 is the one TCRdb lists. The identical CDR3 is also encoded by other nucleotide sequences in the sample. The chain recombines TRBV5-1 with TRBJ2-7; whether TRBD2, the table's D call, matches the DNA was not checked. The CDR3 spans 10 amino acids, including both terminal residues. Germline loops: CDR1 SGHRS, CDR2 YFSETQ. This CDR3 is CASSPREGED.

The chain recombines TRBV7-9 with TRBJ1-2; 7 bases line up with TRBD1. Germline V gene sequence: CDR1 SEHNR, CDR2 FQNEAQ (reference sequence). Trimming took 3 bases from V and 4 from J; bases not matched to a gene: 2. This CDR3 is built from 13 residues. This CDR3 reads CASSLTGSYGYTF. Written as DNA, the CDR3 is TGTGCCAGCAGCTTGACAGGGAGCTATGGCTACACCTTC.

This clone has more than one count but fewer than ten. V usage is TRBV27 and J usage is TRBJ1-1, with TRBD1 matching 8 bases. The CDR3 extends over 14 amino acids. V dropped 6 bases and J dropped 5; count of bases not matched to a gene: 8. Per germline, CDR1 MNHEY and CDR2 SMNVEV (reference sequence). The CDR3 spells CASRQQGGKTEAFF. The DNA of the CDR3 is TGTGCCAGCAGACAACAGGGGGGTAAAACTGAAGCTTTCTTT.

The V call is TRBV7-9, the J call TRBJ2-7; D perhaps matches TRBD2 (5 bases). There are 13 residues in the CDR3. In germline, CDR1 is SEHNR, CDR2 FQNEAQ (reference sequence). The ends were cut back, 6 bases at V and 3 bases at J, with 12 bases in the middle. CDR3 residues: CASRPSGDYEQYF. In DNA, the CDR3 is TGTGCCAGCAGACCGTCCGGGGACTACGAGCAGTACTTC.

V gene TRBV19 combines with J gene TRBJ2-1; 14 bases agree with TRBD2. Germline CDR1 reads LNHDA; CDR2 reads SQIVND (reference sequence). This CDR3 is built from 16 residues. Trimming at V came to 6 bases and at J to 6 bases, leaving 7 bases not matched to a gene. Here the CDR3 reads CASSPRLAGGGNEQFF. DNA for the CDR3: TGTGCCAGTAGCCCACGACTAGCGGGAGGGGGCAATGAGCAGTTCTTC.

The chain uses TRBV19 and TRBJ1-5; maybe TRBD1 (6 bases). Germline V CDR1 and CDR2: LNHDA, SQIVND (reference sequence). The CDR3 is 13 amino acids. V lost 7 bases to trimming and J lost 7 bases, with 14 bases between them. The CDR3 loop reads CASTGLQGQPQHF. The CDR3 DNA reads TGTGCCAGTACCGGGCTCCAGGGGCAGCCCCAGCATTTT.

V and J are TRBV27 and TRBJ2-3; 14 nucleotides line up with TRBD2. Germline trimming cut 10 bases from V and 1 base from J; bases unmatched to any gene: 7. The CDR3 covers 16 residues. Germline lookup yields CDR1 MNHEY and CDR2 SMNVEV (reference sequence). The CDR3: CAKPGLAGVGTDTQYF. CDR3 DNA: TGTGCCAAGCCGGGACTAGCGGGAGTGGGCACAGATACGCAGTATTTT.

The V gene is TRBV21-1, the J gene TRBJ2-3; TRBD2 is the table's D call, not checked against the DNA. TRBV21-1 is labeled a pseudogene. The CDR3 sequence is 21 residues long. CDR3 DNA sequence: TGTGCCAGCAGCAAAGCGAGGAAGGGACTAGCGGGCACCAACCACACAGATACGCAGTATTTT. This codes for CASSKARKGLAGTNHTDTQYF.

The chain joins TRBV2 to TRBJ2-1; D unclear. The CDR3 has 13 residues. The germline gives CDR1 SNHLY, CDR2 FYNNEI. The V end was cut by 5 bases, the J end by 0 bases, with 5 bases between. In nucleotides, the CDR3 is TGTGCCAGCAGTCAAAACTCCTACAATGAGCAGTTCTTC. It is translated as CASSQNSYNEQFF.

CDR3 DNA: TGTGCCAGCAGCCAAGAGGGGACAGGCCCCTATGGCTACACCTTC. It specifies CASSQEGTGPYGYTF. This chain connects TRBV4-2 to TRBJ1-2, with TRBD1 matching over 8 bases. In germline, CDR1 is LGHNA, CDR2 YNFKEQ. The CDR3 sequence is 15 residues long. V was clipped by 0 bases and J by 4 bases; unmatched bases: 4.

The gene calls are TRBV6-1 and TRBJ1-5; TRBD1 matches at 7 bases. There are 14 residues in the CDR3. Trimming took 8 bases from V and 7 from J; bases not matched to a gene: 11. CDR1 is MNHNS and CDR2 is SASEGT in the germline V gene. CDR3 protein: CASGYRGGGQPQHF. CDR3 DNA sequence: TGTGCCAGCGGCTACAGGGGAGGAGGACAGCCCCAGCATTTT.

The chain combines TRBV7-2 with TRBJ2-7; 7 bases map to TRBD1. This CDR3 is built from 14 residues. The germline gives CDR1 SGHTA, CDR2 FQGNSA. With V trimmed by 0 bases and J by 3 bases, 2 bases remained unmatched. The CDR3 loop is CASSLAGQNYEQYF. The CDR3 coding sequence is TGTGCCAGCAGCTTAGCGGGACAGAACTACGAGCAGTACTTC.

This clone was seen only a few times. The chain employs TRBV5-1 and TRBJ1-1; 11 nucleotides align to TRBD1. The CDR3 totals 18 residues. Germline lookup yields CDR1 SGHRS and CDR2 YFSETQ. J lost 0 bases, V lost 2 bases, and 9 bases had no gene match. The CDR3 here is CASSFGTGGSIMNTEAFF. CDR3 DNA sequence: TGCGCCAGCAGCTTTGGGACAGGGGGGTCGATCATGAACACTGAAGCTTTCTTT. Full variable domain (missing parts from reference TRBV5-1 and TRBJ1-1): KAGVTQTPRYLIKTRGQQVTLSCSPISGHRSVSWYQQTPGQGLQFLFEYFSETQRNKGNFPGRFSGRQFSNSRSEMNVSTLELGDSALYLCASSFGTGGSIMNTEAFFGQGTRLTVV.

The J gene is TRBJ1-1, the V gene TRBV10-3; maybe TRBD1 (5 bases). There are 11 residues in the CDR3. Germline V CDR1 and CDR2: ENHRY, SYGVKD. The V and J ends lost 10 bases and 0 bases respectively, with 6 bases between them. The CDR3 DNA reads TGTGCCACGACAGTGAACACTGAAGCTTTCTTT. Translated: CATTVNTEAFF.

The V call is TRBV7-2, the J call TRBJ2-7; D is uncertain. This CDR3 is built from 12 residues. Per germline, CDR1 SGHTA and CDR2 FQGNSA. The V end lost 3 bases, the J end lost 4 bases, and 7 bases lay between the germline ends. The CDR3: CASSFNSYEQYF. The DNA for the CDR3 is TGTGCCAGCAGCTTCAACTCGTACGAGCAGTACTTC.

In DNA form, the CDR3 reads TGTGCCAGCAGTTTATTCGGACAGGGAATCGCAACTAATGAAAAACTGTTTTTT. Its protein product is CASSLFGQGIATNEKLFF. The V gene is TRBV27, the J gene TRBJ1-4; 8 bases agree with TRBD1. The ends lost 1 base at V and 0 bases at J; junction bases unmatched: 7. CDR3 length equals 18 residues. CDR1 and CDR2 from the germline V gene are MNHEY and SMNVEV (reference sequence).